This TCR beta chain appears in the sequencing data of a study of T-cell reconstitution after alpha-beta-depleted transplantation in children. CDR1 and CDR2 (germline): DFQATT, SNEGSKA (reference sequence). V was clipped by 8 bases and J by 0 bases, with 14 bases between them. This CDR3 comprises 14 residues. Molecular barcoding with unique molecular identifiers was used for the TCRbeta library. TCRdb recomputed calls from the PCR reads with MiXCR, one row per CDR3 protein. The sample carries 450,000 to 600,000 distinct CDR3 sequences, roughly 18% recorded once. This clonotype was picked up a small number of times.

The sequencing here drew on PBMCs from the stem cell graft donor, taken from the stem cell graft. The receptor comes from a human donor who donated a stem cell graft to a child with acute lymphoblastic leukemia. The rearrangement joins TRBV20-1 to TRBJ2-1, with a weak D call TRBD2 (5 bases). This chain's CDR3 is CSPLVGGSYNEQFF. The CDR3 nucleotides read TGCAGTCCGCTAGTCGGAGGCTCCTACAATGAGCAGTTCTTC.